The present T cell receptor (beta chain) was sequenced within a study of technical replicates of blood from a handful of donors. This CDR3 is built from 17 residues. Per germline, CDR1 SGHRS and CDR2 YFSETQ. V dropped 4 bases and J dropped 0; count of bases not matched to a gene: 7. The data were produced by immunoSEQ multiplex PCR, yet TCRdb's version contains in-frame clones alone and is incomplete. The sample has around 83,000 clones; approximately 94% are singletons. This chain uses TRBV5-1 with TRBJ2-6; 7 nucleotides agree with TRBD1. The sequenced sample consisted of T cells isolated from PBMCs. This clonotype was obtained from a human donor in good health. The DNA for the CDR3 is TGCGCCAGCAGCACCGGGACAGTTGACTCTGGGGCCAACGTCCTGACTTTC. Encoded protein: CASSTGTVDSGANVLTF. The full variable domain, completed using reference TRBV5-1 and TRBJ2-6, is KAGVTQTPRYLIKTRGQQVTLSCSPISGHRSVSWYQQTPGQGLQFLFEYFSETQRNKGNFPGRFSGRQFSNSRSEMNVSTLELGDSALYLCASSTGTVDSGANVLTFGAGSRLTVL.